Listed below are T cell receptor beta chains from one sample, sequenced in a study of blood T cell repertoires in COVID-19. Data came from immunoSEQ multiplex PCR; TCRdb stores just in-frame clones and leaves some out. The table shows about 8,300 clones, with around 84% occurring only once. Sequences were obtained from peripheral blood. The receptors here all came from a human donor with active COVID-19. The donor label of this sample is uncertain. Each CDR3 is given with its conserved first and last residue. Fields, in order: clone size, V gene, J gene, D gene, CDR3 length, CDR3 DNA, CDR3 protein. A D gene is named only where the DNA matches it firmly. Only part of the rows carry a size: once, few, many, or a class if the clone is expanded.

clone_size: NA; v_call: TRBV5-1; j_call: TRBJ2-1; d_call: NA; cdr3_length: 14; cdr3_nt: TGCGCCAGCAGCTTGTTGCCGCGAGCCAATGAGCAGTTCTTC; cdr3_aa: CASSLLPRANEQFF
clone_size: NA; v_call: TRBV6-5; j_call: TRBJ2-7; d_call: NA; cdr3_length: 12; cdr3_nt: TGTGCCAGCAGTTCCCGGGTCCACGAGCAGTACTTC; cdr3_aa: CASSSRVHEQYF
clone_size: NA; v_call: TRBV4-3; j_call: TRBJ1-1; d_call: NA; cdr3_length: 15; cdr3_nt: TGCGCCAGCAGCCCCAGATCCAGGGGTGGGGGTGAAGCTTTCTTT; cdr3_aa: CASSPRSRGGGEAFF
clone_size: NA; v_call: TRBV4-3; j_call: TRBJ2-1; d_call: TRBD2; cdr3_length: 17; cdr3_nt: TGCGCCAGCAGCCAAGGAACTAGCGGGAGGGCCTACAATGAGCAGTTCTTC; cdr3_aa: CASSQGTSGRAYNEQFF
clone_size: NA; v_call: TRBV4-1; j_call: TRBJ2-3; d_call: TRBD2; cdr3_length: 17; cdr3_nt: TGCGCCAGCAGCCAAGACCGACTAGCGGGAGTCTCGGGTACGCAGTATTTT; cdr3_aa: CASSQDRLAGVSGTQYF
clone_size: NA; v_call: TRBV6-5; j_call: TRBJ2-1; d_call: NA; cdr3_length: 12; cdr3_nt: TGTGCCAGCAGTCCGCAGGGAAAGAAGCAGTTCTTC; cdr3_aa: CASSPQGKKQFF
clone_size: NA; v_call: TRBV19; j_call: TRBJ2-7; d_call: NA; cdr3_length: 16; cdr3_nt: TGTGCCAGTAGTTCTGAGTTTTCCTTTAGCTCCTACGAGCAGTACTTC; cdr3_aa: CASSSEFSFSSYEQYF
clone_size: NA; v_call: TRBV7-9; j_call: TRBJ2-2; d_call: NA; cdr3_length: 13; cdr3_nt: TGTGCCAGCAGCTTAACATACACCGGGGAGCTGTTTTTT; cdr3_aa: CASSLTYTGELFF
clone_size: NA; v_call: TRBV28; j_call: TRBJ2-1; d_call: NA; cdr3_length: 14; cdr3_nt: TGTGCCAGCAGTTTACGGGGGGCGCAGAATGAGCAGTTCTTC; cdr3_aa: CASSLRGAQNEQFF
clone_size: few; v_call: TRBV28; j_call: TRBJ1-2; d_call: NA; cdr3_length: 13; cdr3_nt: TGTGCCAGCGATTGGGAGGGAGGCTATGGCTACACCTTC; cdr3_aa: CASDWEGGYGYTF
clone_size: NA; v_call: TRBV4-1; j_call: TRBJ2-2; d_call: NA; cdr3_length: 14; cdr3_nt: TGCGCCAGCAGCCACAACCAGGGTACGGGGGAGCTGTTTTTT; cdr3_aa: CASSHNQGTGELFF
clone_size: NA; v_call: TRBV10-2; j_call: TRBJ1-5; d_call: NA; cdr3_length: 14; cdr3_nt: TGCGCCAGCAGTGAGGCAGGTGGCAATCAGCCCCAGCATTTT; cdr3_aa: CASSEAGGNQPQHF
clone_size: NA; v_call: TRBV5-1; j_call: TRBJ1-1; d_call: NA; cdr3_length: 13; cdr3_nt: TGCGCCAGCTCCTCCGGGAGAGGGGCTGAAGCTTTCTTT; cdr3_aa: CASSSGRGAEAFF
clone_size: NA; v_call: TRBV4-1; j_call: TRBJ2-6; d_call: TRBD2; cdr3_length: 19; cdr3_nt: TGCGCCAGCAGCCAAGATCTAATAGCGGGGCTCTCTGGGGCCAACGTCCTGACTTTC; cdr3_aa: CASSQDLIAGLSGANVLTF
clone_size: NA; v_call: TRBV10-1; j_call: TRBJ2-1; d_call: NA; cdr3_length: 14; cdr3_nt: TGCGCCAGCAGCGAGGAGGCTAGCTACAATGAGCAGTTCTTC; cdr3_aa: CASSEEASYNEQFF
clone_size: NA; v_call: TRBV4-1; j_call: TRBJ1-4; d_call: NA; cdr3_length: 13; cdr3_nt: TGCGCCAGCAGCCAAGATCGGGGGAGTCAACTGTTTTTT; cdr3_aa: CASSQDRGSQLFF
clone_size: NA; v_call: TRBV19; j_call: TRBJ2-1; d_call: TRBD2; cdr3_length: 15; cdr3_nt: TGTGCCAGTAGTCCCCGCTCGCTAGCGGGCAATGAGCAGTTCTTC; cdr3_aa: CASSPRSLAGNEQFF
clone_size: NA; v_call: TRBV29-1; j_call: TRBJ2-7; d_call: NA; cdr3_length: 12; cdr3_nt: TGCAGCGTTGGGGGCAACGCCTACGAGCAGTACTTC; cdr3_aa: CSVGGNAYEQYF
clone_size: NA; v_call: TRBV7-9; j_call: TRBJ2-7; d_call: NA; cdr3_length: 12; cdr3_nt: TGTGCCAGCAGCTCAACTGCCGACGAGCAGTACTTC; cdr3_aa: CASSSTADEQYF
clone_size: NA; v_call: TRBV6-5; j_call: TRBJ2-5; d_call: TRBD2; cdr3_length: 15; cdr3_nt: TGTGCCAGCAGTTACTCGAGGCCCGGGGGAGGGCCCCAGTACTTC; cdr3_aa: CASSYSRPGGGPQYF
clone_size: NA; v_call: TRBV21-1; j_call: TRBJ2-1; d_call: NA; cdr3_length: 17; cdr3_nt: TGTGCCAGCAGCAAAGCGAAGGGACATAACTCCTACAATGAGCAGTTCTTC; cdr3_aa: CASSKAKGHNSYNEQFF
clone_size: NA; v_call: TRBV29-1; j_call: TRBJ2-3; d_call: NA; cdr3_length: 15; cdr3_nt: TGCAGCGTTGAGAAGTCACTCACTTTCACAGATACGCAGTATTTT; cdr3_aa: CSVEKSLTFTDTQYF
clone_size: few; v_call: TRBV7-3; j_call: TRBJ2-1; d_call: TRBD2; cdr3_length: 15; cdr3_nt: TGTGCCAGCAGCCCCCAGGCGGGAGTCCTTCGCGAGCAGTTCTTC; cdr3_aa: CASSPQAGVLREQFF
clone_size: NA; v_call: TRBV28; j_call: TRBJ2-6; d_call: NA; cdr3_length: 14; cdr3_nt: TGTGCCAGCAGTGACAGCTCTGGGGCCAACGTCCTGACTTTC; cdr3_aa: CASSDSSGANVLTF
clone_size: NA; v_call: TRBV11-1; j_call: TRBJ2-2; d_call: NA; cdr3_length: 14; cdr3_nt: TGTGCCAGCAGCTTAGTACTTCACACCGGGGAGCTGTTTTTT; cdr3_aa: CASSLVLHTGELFF
clone_size: NA; v_call: TRBV5-1; j_call: TRBJ2-3; d_call: NA; cdr3_length: 18; cdr3_nt: TGCGCCAGCAGCGGGTCCGGGTCCTTCAAGGGGGTCACAGATACGCAGTATTTT; cdr3_aa: CASSGSGSFKGVTDTQYF
clone_size: NA; v_call: TRBV21-1; j_call: TRBJ1-1; d_call: NA; cdr3_length: 16; cdr3_nt: TGTGCCAGCAGCAAAAGAAAGCGGGACCACTGCACTGAAGCTTTCTTT; cdr3_aa: CASSKRKRDHCTEAFF
clone_size: NA; v_call: TRBV27; j_call: TRBJ1-5; d_call: TRBD1; cdr3_length: 17; cdr3_nt: TGTGCCAGCAGTCCCAATTCACCGACAGGGGTCAATCAGCCCCAGCATTTT; cdr3_aa: CASSPNSPTGVNQPQHF
clone_size: NA; v_call: TRBV28; j_call: TRBJ2-4; d_call: NA; cdr3_length: 12; cdr3_nt: TGTGCCAGCAGTTTATGGGAGGGCATTCAGTACTTC; cdr3_aa: CASSLWEGIQYF
clone_size: NA; v_call: TRBV10-3; j_call: TRBJ1-1; d_call: TRBD1; cdr3_length: 13; cdr3_nt: TGTGCCATCAGTCCCAGGGGGCTAGCTGAAGCTTTCTTT; cdr3_aa: CAISPRGLAEAFF
clone_size: NA; v_call: TRBV30; j_call: TRBJ2-3; d_call: NA; cdr3_length: 12; cdr3_nt: TGTGCCTGGAGCCCGGGAACCTATACGCAGTATTTT; cdr3_aa: CAWSPGTYTQYF
clone_size: NA; v_call: TRBV2; j_call: TRBJ2-3; d_call: NA; cdr3_length: 14; cdr3_nt: TGTGCCAGCAGTGTGGGCAGGCGCACAGATACGCAGTATTTT; cdr3_aa: CASSVGRRTDTQYF